This is a list of T cell receptor beta chains from one sample in a study of blood T cell repertoires in COVID-19. Generated by immunoSEQ multiplex PCR, the TCRdb table keeps only in-frame clones and is missing some. The sample has under 200,000 clones; 75% to 85% are singletons. Sequenced input: peripheral blood. The receptors were sampled from a human donor in a cohort sampled during active COVID-19. CDR3s include the opening cysteine and the closing phenylalanine or tryptophan. A D gene is named only where the DNA matches it firmly. Part of the rows lack a size; the others show once, few, many or a class for expanded clones.

d_call	v_call	clone_size	j_call	cdr3_aa	cdr3_nt
-	TRBV19	few	TRBJ2-2	CATPVGGMSGELFF	TGTGCCACCCCCGTGGGAGGTATGTCCGGGGAGCTGTTTTTT
TRBD2	TRBV9	-	TRBJ2-3	CASSARLAGGADTQYF	TGTGCCAGCAGCGCCCGACTAGCGGGGGGTGCAGATACGCAGTATTTT
-	TRBV2	-	TRBJ2-2	CASRGGSRTGELFF	TGTGCCAGCCGCGGGGGCAGTCGGACCGGGGAGCTGTTTTTT
-	TRBV6-2/TRBV6-3	-	TRBJ2-7	CASSHTREQYF	TGTGCCAGCAGCCATACTCGGGAGCAGTACTTC
-	TRBV11-2	once	TRBJ2-3	CASSLEGVDTDTQYF	TGTGCCAGCAGCTTAGAAGGAGTCGACACAGATACGCAGTATTTT
-	TRBV27	-	TRBJ2-7	CASSLSASEVYEQYF	TGTGCCAGCAGTTTATCGGCTAGCGAGGTCTACGAGCAGTACTTC
-	TRBV4-3	-	TRBJ1-3	CASSQDGARPSGNTIYF	TGCGCCAGCAGCCAAGATGGGGCCAGGCCCTCTGGAAACACCATATATTTT
-	TRBV28	-	TRBJ1-5	CASSLRGMGGDQPQHF	TGTGCCAGCAGTTTAAGAGGGATGGGGGGGGATCAGCCCCAGCATTTT
TRBD1	TRBV18	-	TRBJ2-2	CASSSGTGMAGELFF	TGTGCCAGCTCATCCGGGACAGGGATGGCCGGGGAGCTGTTTTTT
-	TRBV7-2	-	TRBJ2-3	CASSLPVGGTQYF	TGTGCCAGCAGCTTACCCGTAGGGGGTACGCAGTATTTT
-	TRBV3-1/TRBV3-2	few	TRBJ1-1	CASSQDWGRSTEAFF	TGTGCCAGCAGCCAAGATTGGGGGAGGAGCACTGAAGCTTTCTTT
TRBD1	TRBV5-4	-	TRBJ1-2	CASSLSQGGYGYTF	TGTGCCAGCAGCTTGAGTCAGGGGGGCTATGGCTACACCTTC
-	TRBV6-5	-	TRBJ1-2	CASNPGAAQGYTF	TGTGCCAGCAACCCTGGGGCCGCGCAGGGCTACACCTTC
TRBD2	TRBV11-3	-	TRBJ2-7	CASTPGEGTYEQYF	TGTGCCAGCACCCCGGGGGAGGGTACCTACGAGCAGTACTTC
TRBD1	TRBV5-8	-	TRBJ2-7	CASQFTPGQGVYEQYF	TGTGCCAGCCAGTTCACTCCGGGACAGGGGGTCTACGAGCAGTACTTC
-	TRBV11-2	few	TRBJ1-1	CASSLAPGVTTEAFF	TGTGCCAGCAGCTTAGCCCCAGGGGTAACCACTGAAGCTTTCTTT
-	TRBV7-9	-	TRBJ1-2	CASRSGSNYGYTF	TGTGCCAGCAGATCAGGATCAAACTATGGCTACACCTTC
TRBD2	TRBV27	-	TRBJ2-7	CASSSGLALSYEQYF	TGTGCCAGCAGTTCCGGACTAGCCCTCTCCTACGAGCAGTACTTC
TRBD2	TRBV19	-	TRBJ2-7	CASSTASSGSFEQYF	TGTGCCAGTAGTACCGCCTCTAGCGGGAGTTTCGAGCAGTACTTC
-	TRBV3-1/TRBV3-2	-	TRBJ2-1	CASSPLTSYNEQFF	TGTGCCAGCAGCCCCCTCACTTCCTACAATGAGCAGTTCTTC
TRBD1	TRBV5-6	-	TRBJ1-5	CASSSGTGGLGNQPQHF	TGTGCCAGCAGTTCAGGGACAGGGGGTTTAGGCAATCAGCCCCAGCATTTT
TRBD2	TRBV27	-	TRBJ2-1	CASRLAGLDNEQFF	TGTGCCAGCAGGCTAGCGGGCCTCGACAATGAGCAGTTCTTC
TRBD2	TRBV7-3	-	TRBJ2-3	CASSPTSGRRKTQYF	TGTGCCAGCAGCCCGACTAGCGGGAGACGAAAGACGCAGTATTTT
TRBD1	TRBV5-6	-	TRBJ2-7	CASSSRTGRSYEQYF	TGTGCCAGCAGCTCCAGGACAGGCCGGTCCTACGAGCAGTACTTC
-	TRBV18	-	TRBJ2-7	CASSPLQGGYEQYF	TGTGCCAGCTCACCACTACAGGGGGGGTACGAGCAGTACTTC
-	TRBV11-2	-	TRBJ2-7	CASSGGGRPHYEQYF	TGTGCCAGCAGCGGAGGCGGCAGGCCCCACTACGAGCAGTACTTC